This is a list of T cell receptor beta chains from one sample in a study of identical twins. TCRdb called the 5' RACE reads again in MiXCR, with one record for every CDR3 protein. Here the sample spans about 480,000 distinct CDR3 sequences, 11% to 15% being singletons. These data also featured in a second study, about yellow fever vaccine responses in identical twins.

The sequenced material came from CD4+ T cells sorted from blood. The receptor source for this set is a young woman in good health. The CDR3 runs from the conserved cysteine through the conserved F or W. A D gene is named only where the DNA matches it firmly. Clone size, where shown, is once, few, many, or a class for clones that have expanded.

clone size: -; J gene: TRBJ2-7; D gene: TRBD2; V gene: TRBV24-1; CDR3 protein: CATSGGGSSYEQYF; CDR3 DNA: TGTGCCACCAGTGGTGGCGGGAGCTCCTACGAGCAGTACTTC
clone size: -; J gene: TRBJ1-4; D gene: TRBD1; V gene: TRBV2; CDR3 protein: CASKTGGVKEKLFF; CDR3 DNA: TGTGCCAGCAAGACAGGGGGGGTGAAGGAAAAACTGTTTTTT
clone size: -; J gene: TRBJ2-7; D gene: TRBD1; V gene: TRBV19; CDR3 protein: CASSINRGSYEQYF; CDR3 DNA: TGTGCCAGTAGTATCAACAGGGGGTCCTACGAGCAGTACTTC
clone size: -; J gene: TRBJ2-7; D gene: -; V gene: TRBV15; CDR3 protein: CATSRAGTPYEQYF; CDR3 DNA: TGTGCCACCAGCAGAGCGGGGACACCCTACGAGCAGTACTTC
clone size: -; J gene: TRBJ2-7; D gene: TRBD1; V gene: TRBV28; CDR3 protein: CARLDRGSSYEQYF; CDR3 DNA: TGTGCCAGATTGGACAGGGGGTCCTCCTACGAGCAGTACTTC
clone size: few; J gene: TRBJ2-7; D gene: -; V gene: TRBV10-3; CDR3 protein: CATLPGTDYEQYF; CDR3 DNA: TGTGCCACCTTACCCGGGACGGATTACGAGCAGTACTTC
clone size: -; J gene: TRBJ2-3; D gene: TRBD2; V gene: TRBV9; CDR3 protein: CASSLSGKDTQYF; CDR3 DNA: TGTGCCAGCAGCCTAAGCGGGAAAGATACGCAGTATTTT
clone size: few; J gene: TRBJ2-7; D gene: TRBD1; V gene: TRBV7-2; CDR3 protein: CASSLAQDRGYEQYF; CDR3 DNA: TGTGCCAGCAGCTTAGCTCAGGACAGGGGTTACGAGCAGTACTTC
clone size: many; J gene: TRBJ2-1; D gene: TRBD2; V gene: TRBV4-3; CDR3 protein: CASSQDQKTSGNEQFF; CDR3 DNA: TGCGCCAGCAGCCAAGATCAGAAGACTAGCGGGAATGAGCAGTTCTTC
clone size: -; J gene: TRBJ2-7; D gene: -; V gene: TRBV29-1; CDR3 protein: CSVTRGAEQYF; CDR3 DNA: TGCAGCGTAACTCGGGGGGCCGAGCAGTACTTC
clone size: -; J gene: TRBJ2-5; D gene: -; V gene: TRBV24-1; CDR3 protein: CATSPGVRETQYF; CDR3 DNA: TGTGCCACCAGTCCAGGGGTGCGAGAGACCCAGTACTTC